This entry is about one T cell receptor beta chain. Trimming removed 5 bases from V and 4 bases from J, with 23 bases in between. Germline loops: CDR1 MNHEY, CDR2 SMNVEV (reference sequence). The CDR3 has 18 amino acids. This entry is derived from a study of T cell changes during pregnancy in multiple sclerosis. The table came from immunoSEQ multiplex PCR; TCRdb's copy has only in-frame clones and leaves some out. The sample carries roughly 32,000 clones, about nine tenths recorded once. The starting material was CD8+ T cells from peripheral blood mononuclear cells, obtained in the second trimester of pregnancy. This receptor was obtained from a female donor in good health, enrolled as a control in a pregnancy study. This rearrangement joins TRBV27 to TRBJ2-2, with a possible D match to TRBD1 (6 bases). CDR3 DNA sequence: TGTGCCAGCAGTCCCTCCCCCGGACAGCCCCCTTCCACCGGGGAGCTGTTTTTT. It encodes CASSPSPGQPPSTGELFF.